The 26 T cell receptor beta chains given below trace back to one sample, sequenced in a study of blood T cell repertoires in COVID-19. The table came from immunoSEQ multiplex PCR; TCRdb's copy has only in-frame clones and leaves some out. This sample carries 250,000 to 350,000 clones, about 89% of them seen once, and the ten largest clones take under 0.95%. Input material: peripheral blood. These receptor sequences come from a man younger than 45 with acute or convalescent COVID-19.

There are a few counts of this clone. The V call is TRBV6-1, the J call TRBJ2-3; no reliable D call. The CDR3 is 11 amino acids. Germline values: CDR1 MNHNS, CDR2 SASEGT. Trimming left V 3 bases short and J 5 bases short, with 3 bases between. CDR3 coding DNA: TGTGCCAGCAGTGACCGAGATACGCAGTATTTT. Translation gives CASSDRDTQYF.

V is TRBV29-1 and J is TRBJ1-1; possibly TRBD1 for D (6 bases). Germline V gene lookup returns CDR1 SQVTM and CDR2 ANQGSEA. V lost 2 bases and J 4 bases, leaving 14 bases between the germline ends. The CDR3 is 14 amino acids. CDR3 region: CSVESRQGSTEAFF. CDR3 nucleotides: TGCAGCGTTGAAAGTCGGCAGGGGAGCACTGAAGCTTTCTTT.

This chain connects TRBV27 to TRBJ1-3, with D possibly being TRBD1 (6 bases). Trimming shortened V by 4 bases and J by 5 bases, and 18 bases separated the two germline ends. The CDR3 spans 16 residues. Germline loops: CDR1 MNHEY, CDR2 SMNVEV (reference sequence). In DNA form, the CDR3 reads TGTGCCAGCAGTTACAGGGCCCAACCCCCTCGAAACACCATATATTTT. Its protein is CASSYRAQPPRNTIYF.

The V call is TRBV4-1, the J call TRBJ2-7; D possibly corresponds to TRBD2 (6 bases). Germline assignment: CDR1 MGHRA and CDR2 YSYEKL. The germline V and J ends were trimmed by 3 bases and 3 bases, with 15 bases remaining between them. CDR3 length equals 15 residues. The CDR3, as DNA: TGCGCCAGCAGCCAGACTAGTCTAAGCAACTACGAGCAGTACTTC. Translating it yields CASSQTSLSNYEQYF.

This clone was picked up one time. The chain carries TRBV28 and TRBJ2-1, with D uncertain. Germline CDR1 and CDR2: MDHEN and SYDVKM. The CDR3 runs 15 residues. The V end lost 5 bases, the J end lost 6 bases, and 17 bases lay between the germline ends. DNA of the CDR3: TGTGCCAGCAGTAGCCTGGCGGTCCCAAGCAATGAGCAGTTCTTC. Translating gives CASSSLAVPSNEQFF.

CDR3 residues: CASSADRPEAFF. DNA of the CDR3: TGTGCCAGCAGTGCGGACAGGCCGGAAGCTTTCTTT. The V call is TRBV2, the J call TRBJ1-1; 7 bases match TRBD1. CDR1 and CDR2 from the germline V gene are SNHLY and FYNNEI. CDR3 length equals 12 residues. J was trimmed by 8 bases and V by 4 bases; bases with no gene match: 4.

The chain recombines TRBV27 with TRBJ1-2; weak D call: TRBD1 (5 bases). CDR3 length equals 19 residues. CDR1 is MNHEY and CDR2 is SMNVEV in the germline V gene (reference sequence). Trimming cost V 0 bases and J 8 bases, with 28 bases left between them. The CDR3 DNA reads as TGTGCCAGCAGTTTATCCCCCTCCCCCAGGGCTGGGATTTCGAAGGGCTACACCTTC. This encodes CASSLSPSPRAGISKGYTF.

J is TRBJ1-6 and V is TRBV27; 7 bases are shared with TRBD1. After removal of 6 bases from V and 8 bases from J, the junction contained 10 bases not matched to a gene. Germline values: CDR1 MNHEY, CDR2 SMNVEV (reference sequence). The CDR3 is made up of 15 amino acids. The CDR3: CASRKGDRDHSPLHF. The CDR3 nucleotides are TGTGCCAGCAGAAAAGGTGACAGGGACCATTCACCCCTCCACTTT.

J is TRBJ1-6 and V is TRBV5-1, with D unresolved. Germline loops: CDR1 SGHRS, CDR2 YFSETQ. With 2 bases removed from V and 10 bases from J, the gap between germline ends came to 19 bases. CDR3 length: 16 residues. CDR3 protein: CASSFHQLKSDSPLHF. CDR3 in DNA: TGCGCCAGCAGCTTTCACCAACTAAAGTCAGACTCACCCCTCCACTTT. Variable domain in full (rest from reference TRBV5-1 and TRBJ1-6): KAGVTQTPRYLIKTRGQQVTLSCSPISGHRSVSWYQQTPGQGLQFLFEYFSETQRNKGNFPGRFSGRQFSNSRSEMNVSTLELGDSALYLCASSFHQLKSDSPLHFGNGTRLTVT.

In DNA form, the CDR3 reads TGCAGCGTTGTTTCTATCGAGACAGGGCAACCAACTAACTATGGCTACACCTTC. Protein sequence: CSVVSIETGQPTNYGYTF. The chain carries TRBV29-1 and TRBJ1-2; TRBD1 matches at 7 bases. The CDR3 runs 18 residues. V lost 4 bases to trimming and J lost 0 bases; unmatched junction nucleotides: 17. CDR1 and CDR2 (germline): SQVTM, ANQGSEA.

This sequence joins TRBV27 and TRBJ2-5, with 7 bases that match TRBD2. Trimming removed 10 bases from V and 5 bases from J; junction bases left unmatched: 10. The CDR3 runs to 13 residues. CDR1 is MNHEY, CDR2 SMNVEV, per germline (reference sequence). The chain's CDR3 is CATSHGGGETQYF. The CDR3 nucleotides are TGTGCCACCTCCCACGGGGGAGGGGAGACCCAGTACTTC.

Comments on this clone: The same CDR3 also results from other DNA sequences found in this sample. The rearrangement joins TRBV20-1 to TRBJ1-1; TRBD1 might be the D (5 bases). The V end was cut by 5 bases, the J end by 2 bases, with 6 bases between. CDR3 length equals 11 residues. Germline V gene sequence: CDR1 DFQATT, CDR2 SNEGSKA (reference sequence). CDR3 sequence: CSAQGNTEAFF. CDR3 coding DNA: TGCAGTGCTCAGGGAAACACTGAAGCTTTCTTT.

V and J are TRBV27 and TRBJ1-6, with D uncertain. The germline CDR1 and CDR2 sequences are MNHEY and SMNVEV (reference sequence). The CDR3 extends over 14 amino acids. Between the trimmed V and J ends, which lost 5 bases and 10 bases, there was a span of 15 bases. As DNA, the CDR3 is TGTGCCAGCAGTCTCCCCGGGCGGGGATCACCCCTCCACTTT. Its translation: CASSLPGRGSPLHF.

The chain is built from TRBV10-2 and TRBJ1-6, with TRBD1 as a possible D gene (6 bases). The V end lost 2 bases, the J end lost 7 bases, and 15 bases lay between the germline ends. Germline CDR1 is WSHSY and CDR2 is SAAADI. CDR3 length: 16 residues. In DNA, the CDR3 is TGCGCCAGCAGTGAGAGGGGACAACCGGGGAATTCACCCCTCCACTTT. This gives the protein CASSERGQPGNSPLHF.

The chain recombines TRBV5-1 with TRBJ2-2; possibly TRBD2 for D (6 bases). Trimming left V 3 bases short and J 10 bases short, with 13 bases between. Germline assignment: CDR1 SGHRS and CDR2 YFSETQ. The CDR3 extends over 13 amino acids. CDR3 protein: CASSSEGKAELFF. DNA for the CDR3: TGCGCCAGCAGCTCGGAGGGTAAGGCGGAGCTGTTTTTT.

This rearrangement joins TRBV28 to TRBJ1-1; the D gene is possibly TRBD1 (5 bases). The V and J ends lost 4 bases and 8 bases respectively, with 14 bases between them. Germline values: CDR1 MDHEN, CDR2 SYDVKM. There are 13 residues in the CDR3. This chain's CDR3 is CASSSPGQAEAFF. The CDR3 DNA is TGTGCCAGCAGTTCCCCAGGACAAGCCGAAGCTTTCTTT.

V is TRBV27 and J is TRBJ2-7, with D maybe TRBD1 (5 bases). The germline V gene encodes CDR1 MNHEY and CDR2 SMNVEV (reference sequence). CDR3 size: 14 residues. Trimming took off 6 bases at V and 9 bases at J, with 21 bases between the two ends. The CDR3 reads CASSPRPGIGGQYF. CDR3 coding DNA: TGTGCCAGCAGCCCGCGGCCAGGGATAGGTGGGCAGTACTTC.

In nucleotides, the CDR3 is TGTGCCAGCAGTTACATACCCTACAACACCATATATTTT. Residues: CASSYIPYNTIYF. The genes are TRBV6-5 and TRBJ1-3; no firm D call. The CDR3 has 13 residues. CDR1 is MNHEY, CDR2 SVGAGI, per germline. The germline V and J ends were trimmed by 2 bases and 7 bases, with 9 bases remaining between them.

The chain has TRBV20-1 and TRBJ1-1; D unclear. In germline, CDR1 is DFQATT, CDR2 SNEGSKA (reference sequence). CDR3 length: 14 amino acids. Trimming removed 3 bases from V and 1 base from J, with 12 bases in between. In DNA form, the CDR3 reads TGCAGTGCTAGTTTCGGGTCGCAGAACACTGAAGCTTTCTTT. Translated, it gives CSASFGSQNTEAFF.

The chain carries TRBV6-5 and TRBJ1-2, with a tentative D call TRBD1 (6 bases). V lost 5 bases and J lost 4, with 11 bases in between. The germline V gene encodes CDR1 MNHEY and CDR2 SVGAGI. The length of the CDR3 is 13 residues. CDR3 amino acids: CASSPDSLYGYTF. CDR3 DNA sequence: TGTGCCAGCAGTCCGGACAGCCTCTATGGCTACACCTTC.

This chain joins TRBV28 and TRBJ2-7; 7 bases agree with TRBD2. This CDR3 contains 15 residues. V lost 5 bases, J lost 2 bases, and 9 bases stayed unmatched. CDR1 MDHEN and CDR2 SYDVKM come from the germline V gene. CDR3 protein: CASSIPGLPTYEQYF. DNA of the CDR3: TGTGCCAGCAGTATCCCGGGACTACCCACCTACGAGCAGTACTTC.

V gene TRBV30 combines with J gene TRBJ1-3; D unclear. Per germline, CDR1 GTSNPN and CDR2 SVGIG (reference sequence). V dropped 0 bases and J dropped 2 bases, with 11 bases sitting between them. This CDR3 has 15 residues. Here the CDR3 DNA reads TGTGCCTGGAGTGTACGGGTATCTACTGGAAACACCATATATTTT. Protein product: CAWSVRVSTGNTIYF.

V gene TRBV5-1 combines with J gene TRBJ1-5, with TRBD1 identical over 10 bases. Germline V gene data show CDR1 as SGHRS and CDR2 as YFSETQ. J lost 3 bases, V lost 3 bases, and 3 bases had no gene match. The CDR3 runs to 15 residues. The DNA for the CDR3 is TGCGCCAGCAGCTCCGGACAGGGGGACAATCAGCCCCAGCATTTT. This codes for CASSSGQGDNQPQHF.

This chain connects TRBV7-2 to TRBJ1-6; TRBD1 might be the D (6 bases). V lost 1 base to trimming and J lost 1 base, with 14 bases between them. This CDR3 comprises 18 residues. The germline gives CDR1 SGHTA, CDR2 FQGNSA. CDR3 in amino acids: CASSLGLRGRSYNSPLHF. CDR3 sequence (DNA): TGTGCCAGCAGCTTAGGTCTCAGGGGTCGGTCCTATAATTCACCCCTCCACTTT.

The V gene is TRBV5-3, the J gene TRBJ1-1; 9 bases line up with TRBD1. TRBV5-3 is known as an ORF, though its function is uncertain. The V gene end was trimmed by 6 bases and the J gene end by 3 bases; junction bases not matched to a gene: 6. The CDR3 covers 14 residues. CDR3 nucleotide sequence: TGTGCCAGAAAACAGGGGGCTGAGGACACTGAAGCTTTCTTT. Its protein is CARKQGAEDTEAFF.

This chain uses TRBV7-9 with TRBJ2-5; 7 bases are shared with TRBD1. This CDR3 is 13 amino acids long. The J segment lost 3 bases and the V segment lost 5 bases, leaving 3 bases of the junction unmatched. Germline-derived CDR1 and CDR2 are SEHNR and FQNEAQ (reference sequence). The CDR3 DNA reads TGTGCCAGCAGCACCGGACAGGAAGAGACCCAGTACTTC. Translated, it gives CASSTGQEETQYF. The entire variable domain, with the rest obtained from reference TRBV7-9 and TRBJ2-5, is as follows: DTGVSQNPRHKITKRGQNVTFRCDPISEHNRLYWYRQTLGQGPEFLTYFQNEAQLEKSRLLSDRFSAERPKGSFSTLEIQRTEQGDSAMYLCASSTGQEETQYFGPGTRLLVL.